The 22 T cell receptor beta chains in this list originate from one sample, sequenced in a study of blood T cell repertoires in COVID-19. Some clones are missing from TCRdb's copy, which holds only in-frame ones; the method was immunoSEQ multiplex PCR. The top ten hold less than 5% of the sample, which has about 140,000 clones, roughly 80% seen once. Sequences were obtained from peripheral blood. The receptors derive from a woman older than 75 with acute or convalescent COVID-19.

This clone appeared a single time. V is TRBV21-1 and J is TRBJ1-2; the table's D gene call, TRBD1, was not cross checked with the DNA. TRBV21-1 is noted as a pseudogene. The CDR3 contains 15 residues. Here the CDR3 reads CASSKSTGLYYGYTF. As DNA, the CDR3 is TGTGCCAGCAGCAAATCGACAGGGTTGTACTATGGCTACACCTTC.

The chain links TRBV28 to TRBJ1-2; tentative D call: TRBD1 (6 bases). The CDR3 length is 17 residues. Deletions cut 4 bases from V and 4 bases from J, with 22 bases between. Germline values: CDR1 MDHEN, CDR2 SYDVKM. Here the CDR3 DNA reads TGTGCCAGCAGTTCCCAGATAACAGGGCGTGGGGCCTATGGCTACACCTTC. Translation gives CASSSQITGRGAYGYTF.

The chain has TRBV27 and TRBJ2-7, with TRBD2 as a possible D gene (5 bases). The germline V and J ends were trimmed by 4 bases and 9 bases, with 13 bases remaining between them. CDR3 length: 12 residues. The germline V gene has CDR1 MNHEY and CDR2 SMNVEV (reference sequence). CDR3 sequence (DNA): TGTGCCAGCAGTTCCGGACCCGAGGGGCAGTACTTC. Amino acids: CASSSGPEGQYF.

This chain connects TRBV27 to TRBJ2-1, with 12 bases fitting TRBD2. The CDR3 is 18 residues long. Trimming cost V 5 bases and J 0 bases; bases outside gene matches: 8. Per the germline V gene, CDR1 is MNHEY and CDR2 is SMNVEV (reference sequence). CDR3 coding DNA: TGTGCCAGCAGTCCGGGACTAGCGGGTCAGAGCTCCTACAATGAGCAGTTCTTC. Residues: CASSPGLAGQSSYNEQFF.

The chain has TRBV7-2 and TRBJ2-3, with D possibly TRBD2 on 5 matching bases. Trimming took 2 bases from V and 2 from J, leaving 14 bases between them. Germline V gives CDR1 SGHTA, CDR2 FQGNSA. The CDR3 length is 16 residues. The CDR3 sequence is CASSLRSGRNTDTQYF. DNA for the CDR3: TGTGCCAGCAGCTTACGGTCGGGGAGAAACACAGATACGCAGTATTTT.

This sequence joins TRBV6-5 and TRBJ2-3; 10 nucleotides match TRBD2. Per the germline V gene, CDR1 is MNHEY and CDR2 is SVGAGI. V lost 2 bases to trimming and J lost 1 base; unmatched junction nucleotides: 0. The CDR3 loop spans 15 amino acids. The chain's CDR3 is CASSYLAGGTDTQYF. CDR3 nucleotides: TGTGCCAGCAGTTACCTAGCGGGGGGCACAGATACGCAGTATTTT.

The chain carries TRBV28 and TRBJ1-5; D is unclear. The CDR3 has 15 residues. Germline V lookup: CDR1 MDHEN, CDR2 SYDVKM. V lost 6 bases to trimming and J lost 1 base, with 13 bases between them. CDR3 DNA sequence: TGTGCCAGCAGCCACTACCGCAGAAGCAATCAGCCCCAGCATTTT. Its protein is CASSHYRRSNQPQHF. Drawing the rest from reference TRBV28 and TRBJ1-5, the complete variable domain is DVKVTQSSRYLVKRTGEKVFLECVQDMDHENMFWYRQDPGLGLRLIYFSYDVKMKEKGDIPEGYSVSREKKERFSLILESASTNQTSMYLCASSHYRRSNQPQHFGDGTRLSIL.

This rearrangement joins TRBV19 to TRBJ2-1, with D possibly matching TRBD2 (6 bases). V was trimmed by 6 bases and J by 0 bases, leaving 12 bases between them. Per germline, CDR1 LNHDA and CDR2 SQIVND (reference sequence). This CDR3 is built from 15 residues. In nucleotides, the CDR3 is TGTGCCAGTAGCCTCGGGGGTAGCTCCTACAATGAGCAGTTCTTC. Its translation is CASSLGGSSYNEQFF.

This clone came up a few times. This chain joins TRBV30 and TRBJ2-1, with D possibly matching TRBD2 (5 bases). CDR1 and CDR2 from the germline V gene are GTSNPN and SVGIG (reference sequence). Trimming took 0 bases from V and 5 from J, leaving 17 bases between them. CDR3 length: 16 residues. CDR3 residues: CAWSVPWLALDNEQFF. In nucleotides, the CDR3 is TGTGCCTGGAGTGTACCGTGGCTAGCCTTAGACAATGAGCAGTTCTTC.

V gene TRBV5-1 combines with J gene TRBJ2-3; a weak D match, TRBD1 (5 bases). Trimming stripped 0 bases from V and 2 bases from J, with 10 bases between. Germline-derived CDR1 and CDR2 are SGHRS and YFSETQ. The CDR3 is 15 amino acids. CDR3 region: CASSLGTINTDTQYF. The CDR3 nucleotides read TGCGCCAGCAGCTTGGGGACAATTAACACAGATACGCAGTATTTT. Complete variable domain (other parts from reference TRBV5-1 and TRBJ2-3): KAGVTQTPRYLIKTRGQQVTLSCSPISGHRSVSWYQQTPGQGLQFLFEYFSETQRNKGNFPGRFSGRQFSNSRSEMNVSTLELGDSALYLCASSLGTINTDTQYFGPGTRLTVL.

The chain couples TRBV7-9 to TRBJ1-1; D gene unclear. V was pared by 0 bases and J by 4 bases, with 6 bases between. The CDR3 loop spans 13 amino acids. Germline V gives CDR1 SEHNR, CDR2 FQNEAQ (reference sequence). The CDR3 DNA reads TGTGCCAGCAGCTTAGCTTCCGGCACTGAAGCTTTCTTT. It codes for CASSLASGTEAFF. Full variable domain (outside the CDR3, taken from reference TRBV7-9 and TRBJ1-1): DTGVSQNPRHKITKRGQNVTFRCDPISEHNRLYWYRQTLGQGPEFLTYFQNEAQLEKSRLLSDRFSAERPKGSFSTLEIQRTEQGDSAMYLCASSLASGTEAFFGQGTRLTVV.

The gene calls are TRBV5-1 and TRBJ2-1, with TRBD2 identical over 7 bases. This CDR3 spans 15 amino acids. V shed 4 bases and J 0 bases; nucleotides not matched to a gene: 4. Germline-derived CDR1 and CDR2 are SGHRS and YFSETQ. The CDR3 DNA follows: TGCGCCAGCAGCCCGGGCGGGAGCTCCTACAATGAGCAGTTCTTC. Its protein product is CASSPGGSSYNEQFF.

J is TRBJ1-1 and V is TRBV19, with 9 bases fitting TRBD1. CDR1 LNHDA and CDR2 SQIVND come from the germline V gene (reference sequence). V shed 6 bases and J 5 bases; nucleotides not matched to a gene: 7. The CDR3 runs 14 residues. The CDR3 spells CASSQRQGGTEAFF. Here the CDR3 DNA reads TGTGCCAGTAGCCAGCGACAGGGGGGGACTGAAGCTTTCTTT. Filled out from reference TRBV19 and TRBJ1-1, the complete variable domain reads DGGITQSPKYLFRKEGQNVTLSCEQNLNHDAMYWYRQDPGQGLRLIYYSQIVNDFQKGDIAEGYSVSREKKESFPLTVTSAQKNPTAFYLCASSQRQGGTEAFFGQGTRLTVV.

The DNA for the CDR3 is TGTGCCAGCAGCGGATTGCGAGGCGCCTACAATGAGCAGTTCTTC. Its translation is CASSGLRGAYNEQFF. V gene TRBV11-2 combines with J gene TRBJ2-1; no clear D gene. Germline CDR1 SGHAT, CDR2 FQNNGV. This CDR3 is built from 15 residues. V lost 5 bases, J lost 2 bases, and 13 bases lay in between.

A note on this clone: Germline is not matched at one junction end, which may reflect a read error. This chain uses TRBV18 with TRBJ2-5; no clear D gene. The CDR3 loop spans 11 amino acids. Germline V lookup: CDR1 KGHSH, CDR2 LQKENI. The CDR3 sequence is CANSTKETQYF. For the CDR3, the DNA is TGTGCCAACTCAACTAAAGAGACCCAGTACTTC. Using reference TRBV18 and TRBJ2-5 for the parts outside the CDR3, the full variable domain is NAGVMQNPRHLVRRRGQEARLRCSPMKGHSHVYWYRQLPEEGLKFMVYLQKENIIDESGMPKERFSAEFPKEGPSILRIQQVVRGDSAAYFCANSTKETQYFGPGTRLLVL.

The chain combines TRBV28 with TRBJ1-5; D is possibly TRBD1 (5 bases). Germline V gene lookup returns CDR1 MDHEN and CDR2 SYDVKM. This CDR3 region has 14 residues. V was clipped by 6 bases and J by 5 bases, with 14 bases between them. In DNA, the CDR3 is TGTGCCAGCAGGGCTACAGGAGTGGATCAGCCCCAGCATTTT. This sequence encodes CASRATGVDQPQHF. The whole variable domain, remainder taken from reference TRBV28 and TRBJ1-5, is DVKVTQSSRYLVKRTGEKVFLECVQDMDHENMFWYRQDPGLGLRLIYFSYDVKMKEKGDIPEGYSVSREKKERFSLILESASTNQTSMYLCASRATGVDQPQHFGDGTRLSIL.

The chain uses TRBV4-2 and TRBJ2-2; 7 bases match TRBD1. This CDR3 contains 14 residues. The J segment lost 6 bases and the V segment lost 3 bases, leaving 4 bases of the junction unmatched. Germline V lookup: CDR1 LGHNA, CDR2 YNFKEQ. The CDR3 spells CASSQATGAGELFF. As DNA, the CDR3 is TGTGCCAGCAGCCAGGCAACAGGGGCCGGGGAGCTGTTTTTT.

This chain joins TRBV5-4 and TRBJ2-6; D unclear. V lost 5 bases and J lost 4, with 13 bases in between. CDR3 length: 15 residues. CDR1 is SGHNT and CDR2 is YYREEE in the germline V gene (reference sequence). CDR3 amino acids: CASSPTRSGANVLTF. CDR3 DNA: TGTGCCAGCAGTCCCACACGTTCCGGGGCCAACGTCCTGACTTTC. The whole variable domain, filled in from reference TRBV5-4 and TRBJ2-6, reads ETGVTQSPTHLIKTRGQQVTLRCSSQSGHNTVSWYQQALGQGPQFIFQYYREEENGRGNFPPRFSGLQFPNYSSELNVNALELDDSALYLCASSPTRSGANVLTFGAGSRLTVL.

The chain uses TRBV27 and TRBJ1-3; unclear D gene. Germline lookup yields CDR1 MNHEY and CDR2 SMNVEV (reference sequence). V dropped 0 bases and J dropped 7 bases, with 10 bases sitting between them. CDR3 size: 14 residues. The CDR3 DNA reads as TGTGCCAGCAGTTTATCCGAAGGGAGTAACACCATATATTTT. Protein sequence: CASSLSEGSNTIYF.

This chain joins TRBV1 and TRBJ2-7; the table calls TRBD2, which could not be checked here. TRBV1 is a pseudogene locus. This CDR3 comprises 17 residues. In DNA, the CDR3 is TGCACCAGCCCCGGAGGGCGGGAGGGCCTTAGCTCCTACGAGCAGTACTTC. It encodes CTSPGGREGLSSYEQYF.

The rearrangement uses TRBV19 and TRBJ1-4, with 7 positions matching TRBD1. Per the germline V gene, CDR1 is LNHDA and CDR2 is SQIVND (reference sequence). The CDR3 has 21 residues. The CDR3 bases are TGTGCAACTAGCCGGGGCGGCCGACTGAATATTAAACCCCTCAGGGGGGAAAAACTGTTTTTT. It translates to CATSRGGRLNIKPLRGEKLFF.

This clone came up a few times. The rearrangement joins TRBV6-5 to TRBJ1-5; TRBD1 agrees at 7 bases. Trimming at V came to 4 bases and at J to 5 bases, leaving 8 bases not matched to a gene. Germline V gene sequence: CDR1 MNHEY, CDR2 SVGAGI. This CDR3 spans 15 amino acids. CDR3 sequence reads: CASSSPNRGDQPQHF. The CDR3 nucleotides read TGTGCCAGCAGTTCTCCCAACAGGGGCGATCAGCCCCAGCATTTT.